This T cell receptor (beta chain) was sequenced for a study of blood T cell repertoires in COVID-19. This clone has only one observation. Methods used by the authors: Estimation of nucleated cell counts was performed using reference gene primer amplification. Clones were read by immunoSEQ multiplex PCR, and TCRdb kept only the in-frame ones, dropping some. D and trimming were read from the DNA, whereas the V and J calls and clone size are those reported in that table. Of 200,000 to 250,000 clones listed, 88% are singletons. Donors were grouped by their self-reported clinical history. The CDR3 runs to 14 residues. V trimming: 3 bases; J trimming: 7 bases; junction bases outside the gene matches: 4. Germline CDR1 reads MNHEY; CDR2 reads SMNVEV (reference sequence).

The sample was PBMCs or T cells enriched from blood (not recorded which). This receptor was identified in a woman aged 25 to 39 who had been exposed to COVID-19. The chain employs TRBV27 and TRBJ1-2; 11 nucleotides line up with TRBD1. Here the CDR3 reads CASSFGQGAVGYTF. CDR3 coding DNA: TGTGCCAGCAGTTTCGGACAGGGGGCGGTTGGCTACACCTTC.